This TCR beta chain was identified during a study of cytomegalovirus exposure and HLA in healthy donors. The study drew the donors from its roughly 120-subject validation cohort, separate from the roughly 700-subject first cohort. Losses at the gene ends were 0 bases for V and 8 bases for J; bases not matched to a gene: 7. The CDR3 consists of 15 residues. Germline lookup yields CDR1 SGHRS and CDR2 YFSETQ. Libraries were prepared by immunoSEQ multiplex PCR; TCRdb keeps only in-frame clonotypes and omits some of them. Counted here are over 150,000 clones, 75% to 90% occurring once; the ten biggest clones make up about 2.2%.

The sample was PBMCs. This receptor was obtained from a woman younger than 35 in good health and CMV-seronegative. This chain connects TRBV5-1 to TRBJ2-1, with TRBD2 matching 8 bases. The CDR3 nucleotides are TGCGCCAGCAGCTTGGCGGCGGGAGGTGAACATGAGCAGTTCTTC. Residues: CASSLAAGGEHEQFF.